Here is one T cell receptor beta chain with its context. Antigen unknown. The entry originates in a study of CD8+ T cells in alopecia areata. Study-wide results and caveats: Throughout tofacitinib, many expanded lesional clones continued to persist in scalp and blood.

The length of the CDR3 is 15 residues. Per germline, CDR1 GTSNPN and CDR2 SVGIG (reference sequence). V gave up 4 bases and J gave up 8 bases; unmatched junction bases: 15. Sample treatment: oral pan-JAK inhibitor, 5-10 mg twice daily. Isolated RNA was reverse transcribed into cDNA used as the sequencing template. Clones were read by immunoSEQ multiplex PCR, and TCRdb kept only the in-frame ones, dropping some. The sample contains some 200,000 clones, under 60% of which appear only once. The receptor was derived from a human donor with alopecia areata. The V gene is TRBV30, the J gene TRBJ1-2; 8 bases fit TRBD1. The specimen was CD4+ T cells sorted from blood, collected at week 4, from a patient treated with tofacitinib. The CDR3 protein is CAWTRQGTVGGGYTF. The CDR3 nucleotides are TGTGCCTGGACCCGACAGGGGACAGTGGGTGGCGGCTACACCTTC.